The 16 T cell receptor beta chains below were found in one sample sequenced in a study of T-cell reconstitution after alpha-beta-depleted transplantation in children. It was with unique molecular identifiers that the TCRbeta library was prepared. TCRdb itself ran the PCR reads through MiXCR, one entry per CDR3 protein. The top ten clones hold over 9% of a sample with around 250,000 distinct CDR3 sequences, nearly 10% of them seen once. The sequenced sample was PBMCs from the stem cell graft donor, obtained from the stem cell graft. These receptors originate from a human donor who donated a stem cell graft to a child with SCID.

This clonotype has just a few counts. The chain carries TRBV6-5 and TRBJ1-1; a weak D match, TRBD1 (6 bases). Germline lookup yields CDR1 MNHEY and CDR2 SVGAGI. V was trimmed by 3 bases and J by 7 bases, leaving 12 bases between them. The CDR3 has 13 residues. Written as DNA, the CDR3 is TGTGCCAGCAGTTATACCACAGGGATTGAAGCTTTCTTT. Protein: CASSYTTGIEAFF.

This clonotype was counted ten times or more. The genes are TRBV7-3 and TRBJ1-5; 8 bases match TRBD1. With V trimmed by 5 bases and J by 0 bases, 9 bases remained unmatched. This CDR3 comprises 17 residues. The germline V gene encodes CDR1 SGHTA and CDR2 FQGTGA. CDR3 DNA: TGTGCCAGCAGCGACTCGGACAGGGCGTGTAGCAATCAGCCCCAGCATTTT. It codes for CASSDSDRACSNQPQHF.

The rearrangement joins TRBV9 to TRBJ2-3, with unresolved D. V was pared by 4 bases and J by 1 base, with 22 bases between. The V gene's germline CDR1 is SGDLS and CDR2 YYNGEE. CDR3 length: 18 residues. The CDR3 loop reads CASSLTRKRRLGTDTQYF. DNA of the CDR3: TGTGCCAGCAGCTTAACGCGAAAAAGACGTCTAGGCACAGATACGCAGTATTTT.

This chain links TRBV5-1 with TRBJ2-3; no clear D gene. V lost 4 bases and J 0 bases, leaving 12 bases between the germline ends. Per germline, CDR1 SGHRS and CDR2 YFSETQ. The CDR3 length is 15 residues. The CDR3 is CASSPGLVSTDTQYF. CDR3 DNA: TGCGCCAGCAGCCCCGGGCTAGTTAGCACAGATACGCAGTATTTT. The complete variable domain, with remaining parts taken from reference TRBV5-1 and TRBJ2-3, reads KAGVTQTPRYLIKTRGQQVTLSCSPISGHRSVSWYQQTPGQGLQFLFEYFSETQRNKGNFPGRFSGRQFSNSRSEMNVSTLELGDSALYLCASSPGLVSTDTQYFGPGTRLTVL.

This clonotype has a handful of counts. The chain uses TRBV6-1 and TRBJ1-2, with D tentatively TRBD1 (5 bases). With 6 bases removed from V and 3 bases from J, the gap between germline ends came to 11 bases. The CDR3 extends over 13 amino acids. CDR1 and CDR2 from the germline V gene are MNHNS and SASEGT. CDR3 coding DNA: TGTGCCAGCAGCCGTGAGGGGTACTATGGCTACACCTTC. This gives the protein CASSREGYYGYTF.

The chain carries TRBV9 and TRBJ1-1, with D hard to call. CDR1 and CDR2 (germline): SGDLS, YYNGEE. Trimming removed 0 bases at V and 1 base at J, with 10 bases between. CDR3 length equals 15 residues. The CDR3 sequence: CASSVDPSSNTEAFF. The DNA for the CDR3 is TGTGCCAGCAGCGTAGATCCAAGCTCGAACACTGAAGCTTTCTTT.

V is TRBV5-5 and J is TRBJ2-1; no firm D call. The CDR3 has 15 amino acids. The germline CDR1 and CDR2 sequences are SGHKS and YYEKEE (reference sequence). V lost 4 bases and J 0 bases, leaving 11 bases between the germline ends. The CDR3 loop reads CASSPTLSSYNEQFF. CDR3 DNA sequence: TGTGCCAGCAGCCCGACTCTGAGCTCCTACAATGAGCAGTTCTTC. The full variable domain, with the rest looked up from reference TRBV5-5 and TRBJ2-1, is DAGVTQSPTHLIKTRGQQVTLRCSPISGHKSVSWYQQVLGQGPQFIFQYYEKEERGRGNFPDRFSARQFPNYSSELNVNALLLGDSALYLCASSPTLSSYNEQFFGPGTRLTVL.

CDR3 sequence reads: CASSQPAGLAASYNEQFF. CDR3 bases: TGTGCCAGCAGTCAACCCGCGGGACTAGCGGCCTCCTACAATGAGCAGTTCTTC. The chain links TRBV6-1 to TRBJ2-1; TRBD2 agrees at 11 bases. Trimming cost V 5 bases and J 0 bases; bases outside gene matches: 9. CDR1 and CDR2 from the germline V gene are MNHNS and SASEGT. This CDR3 is 18 amino acids long.

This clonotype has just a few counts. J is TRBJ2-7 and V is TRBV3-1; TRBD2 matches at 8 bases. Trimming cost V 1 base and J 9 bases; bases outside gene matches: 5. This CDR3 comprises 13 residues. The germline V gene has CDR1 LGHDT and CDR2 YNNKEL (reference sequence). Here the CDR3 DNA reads TGTGCCAGCAGCCAAGGACACGGGGGGGTGCAGTACTTC. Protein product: CASSQGHGGVQYF.

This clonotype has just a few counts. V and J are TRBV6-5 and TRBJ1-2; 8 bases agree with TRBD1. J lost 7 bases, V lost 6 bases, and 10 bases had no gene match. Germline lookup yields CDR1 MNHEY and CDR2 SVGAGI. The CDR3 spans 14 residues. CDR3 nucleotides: TGTGCCAGCAGAACGACAGGGGAAGGTCTTGGCTACACCTTC. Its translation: CASRTTGEGLGYTF.

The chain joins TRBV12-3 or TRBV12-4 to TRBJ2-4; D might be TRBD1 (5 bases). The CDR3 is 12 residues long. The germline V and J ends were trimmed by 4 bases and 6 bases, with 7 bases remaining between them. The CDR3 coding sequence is TGTGCCAGCAGTTACGACAGAAACATTCAGTACTTC. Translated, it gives CASSYDRNIQYF.

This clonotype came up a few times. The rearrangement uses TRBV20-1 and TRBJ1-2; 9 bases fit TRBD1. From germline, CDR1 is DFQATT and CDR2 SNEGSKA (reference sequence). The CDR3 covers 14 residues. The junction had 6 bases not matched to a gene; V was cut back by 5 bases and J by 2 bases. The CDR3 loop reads CSAPPGTGNYGYTF. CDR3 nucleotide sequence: TGCAGTGCTCCCCCTGGGACAGGGAACTATGGCTACACCTTC.

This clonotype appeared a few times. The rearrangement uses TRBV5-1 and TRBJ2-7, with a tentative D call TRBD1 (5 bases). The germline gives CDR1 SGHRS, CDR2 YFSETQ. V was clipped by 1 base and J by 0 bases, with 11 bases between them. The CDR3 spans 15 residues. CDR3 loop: CASSLISGYSYEQYF. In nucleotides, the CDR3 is TGCGCCAGCAGCTTGATTTCAGGGTACTCCTACGAGCAGTACTTC.

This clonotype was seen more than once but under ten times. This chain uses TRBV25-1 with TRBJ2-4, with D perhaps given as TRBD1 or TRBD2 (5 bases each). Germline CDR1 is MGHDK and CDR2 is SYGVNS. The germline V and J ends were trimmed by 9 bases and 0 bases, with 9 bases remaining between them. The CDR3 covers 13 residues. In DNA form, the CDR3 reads TGTGCCAGTGGGGACCTAGCCAAAAACATTCAGTACTTC. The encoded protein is CASGDLAKNIQYF.

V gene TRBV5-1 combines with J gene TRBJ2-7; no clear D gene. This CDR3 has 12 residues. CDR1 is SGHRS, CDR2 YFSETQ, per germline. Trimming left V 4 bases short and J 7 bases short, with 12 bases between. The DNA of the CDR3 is TGCGCCAGCAGCGACACCAGCCGGGAGCAGTACTTC. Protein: CASSDTSREQYF.

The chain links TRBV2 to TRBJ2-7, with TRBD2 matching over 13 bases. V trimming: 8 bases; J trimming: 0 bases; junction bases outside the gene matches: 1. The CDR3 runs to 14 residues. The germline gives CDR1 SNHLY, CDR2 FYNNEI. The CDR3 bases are TGTGCCAGCGGACTAGCGGGGGTCTCCTACGAGCAGTACTTC. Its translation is CASGLAGVSYEQYF.